A single sample is the source of the 32 T cell receptor beta chains below, sequenced in a study of blood T cell repertoires in COVID-19. Assay used: immunoSEQ multiplex PCR; TCRdb lists only in-frame clones, some missing. The repertoire has fewer than 500,000 clones, 70% to 90% of them found once; the top ten carry more than 0.9%. The specimen sequenced was PBMCs or T cells enriched from blood (not recorded which). These receptors were collected from a woman between 25 and 40 years old with acute COVID-19.

The chain has TRBV7-9 and TRBJ1-1; D is perhaps TRBD1 (5 bases). V lost 2 bases to trimming and J lost 14 bases, with 15 bases between them. Germline V gene lookup returns CDR1 SEHNR and CDR2 FQNEAQ (reference sequence). CDR3 length: 12 residues. As DNA, the CDR3 is TGTGCCAGCAGCTTACTGGGGCAGGGTGGCTTCTTT. Amino acids: CASSLLGQGGFF.

The chain employs TRBV24-1 and TRBJ1-2; D gene unclear. This CDR3 has 15 amino acids. Germline CDR1 and CDR2: KGHDR and SFDVKD. The germline V and J ends were trimmed by 7 bases and 6 bases, with 20 bases remaining between them. CDR3 in amino acids: CATSHSGNNQNGYTF. The DNA of the CDR3 is TGTGCCACCAGCCATTCCGGGAATAATCAAAATGGCTACACCTTC.

The J gene is TRBJ2-5, the V gene TRBV24-1; 7 bases match TRBD2. Trimming took 1 base from V and 0 from J; bases not matched to a gene: 4. The CDR3 runs to 16 residues. Germline V lookup: CDR1 KGHDR, CDR2 SFDVKD. The DNA of the CDR3 is TGTGCCACCAGTGATTTATCGGCGGGGGACCAAGAGACCCAGTACTTC. Amino acid sequence: CATSDLSAGDQETQYF.

The chain combines TRBV7-9 with TRBJ1-1; TRBD1 matches at 9 bases. The germline gives CDR1 SEHNR, CDR2 FQNEAQ (reference sequence). V was clipped by 1 base and J by 4 bases; unmatched bases: 1. The CDR3 has 14 amino acids. The DNA of the CDR3 is TGTGCCAGCAGCTTAGAACAGGGGGCCACTGAAGCTTTCTTT. The encoded protein is CASSLEQGATEAFF.

This clone was detected once. The V call is TRBV29-1, the J call TRBJ2-3; 8 bases map to TRBD2. Per the germline V gene, CDR1 is SQVTM and CDR2 is ANQGSEA. Losses at the gene ends were 7 bases for V and 10 bases for J; bases not matched to a gene: 13. CDR3 length: 13 amino acids. CDR3 amino acids: CSARRVVLAAQYF. In nucleotides, the CDR3 is TGCAGCGCCAGGCGGGTGGTACTAGCGGCGCAGTATTTT.

The chain carries TRBV30 and TRBJ1-3; no firm D call. This CDR3 contains 14 residues. The V end lost 6 bases, the J end lost 0 bases, and 12 bases lay between the germline ends. Germline V CDR1 and CDR2: GTSNPN, SVGIG (reference sequence). The CDR3 sequence: CACSDGSSGNTIYF. As DNA, the CDR3 is TGTGCCTGCTCGGACGGGAGCTCTGGAAACACCATATATTTT.

The rearrangement links TRBV7-9 to TRBJ1-2; D unresolved. This CDR3 region has 12 residues. V was cut by 8 bases and J by 8 bases, with 15 bases left in between. CDR1 and CDR2 (germline): SEHNR, FQNEAQ (reference sequence). The CDR3 sequence: CASRHDIEGYTF. CDR3 nucleotides: TGTGCCAGCCGACACGACATCGAGGGCTACACCTTC. The full variable domain, its missing parts supplied by reference TRBV7-9 and TRBJ1-2, is DTGVSQNPRHKITKRGQNVTFRCDPISEHNRLYWYRQTLGQGPEFLTYFQNEAQLEKSRLLSDRFSAERPKGSFSTLEIQRTEQGDSAMYLCASRHDIEGYTFGSGTRLTVV.

The rearrangement joins TRBV5-1 to TRBJ1-6; the D gene is possibly TRBD1 (6 bases). The V end was cut by 0 bases, the J end by 3 bases, with 13 bases between. There are 17 residues in the CDR3. Germline CDR1 SGHRS, CDR2 YFSETQ. This chain's CDR3 is CASSLAFGQNYNSPLHF. Here the CDR3 DNA reads TGCGCCAGCAGCTTGGCTTTTGGACAGAACTATAATTCACCCCTCCACTTT.

The V gene is TRBV11-2, the J gene TRBJ2-1; 9 bases are a match to TRBD2. This CDR3 region has 16 residues. Germline CDR1 and CDR2: SGHAT and FQNNGV. V dropped 5 bases and J dropped 2; count of bases not matched to a gene: 7. CDR3 in DNA: TGTGCCAGCAGCGTTAGCGGGGGACGAGCCTACAATGAGCAGTTCTTC. Translating gives CASSVSGGRAYNEQFF.

The gene calls are TRBV7-8 and TRBJ2-1; 13 bases map to TRBD2. V trimming: 3 bases; J trimming: 2 bases; junction bases outside the gene matches: 4. Germline V CDR1 and CDR2: SGHVS, FQNEAQ. The CDR3 sequence is 17 residues long. Here the CDR3 DNA reads TGTGCCAGCAGCTTCGGACTAGCGGGGGAGCCCTACAATGAGCAGTTCTTC. It translates to CASSFGLAGEPYNEQFF.

J is TRBJ1-2 and V is TRBV6-5; 7 bases fit TRBD1. Germline CDR1 MNHEY, CDR2 SVGAGI. V was clipped by 6 bases and J by 0 bases; unmatched bases: 7. The CDR3 sequence is 15 residues long. The CDR3, as DNA: TGTGCCAGCAGCGAGGACAGGAGACCTAACTATGGCTACACCTTC. Residues: CASSEDRRPNYGYTF.

J is TRBJ1-5 and V is TRBV19; TRBD1 aligns across 8 bases. Germline trimming cut 2 bases from V and 3 bases from J; bases unmatched to any gene: 9. The germline CDR1 and CDR2 sequences are LNHDA and SQIVND (reference sequence). The CDR3 extends over 17 amino acids. The CDR3: CASSIRWTGWDNQPQHF. The CDR3 DNA is TGTGCCAGTAGTATAAGATGGACAGGGTGGGACAATCAGCCCCAGCATTTT.

Concerning this clone: This sample includes further DNA sequences coding for the same CDR3. V usage is TRBV19 and J usage is TRBJ2-3, with TRBD2 matching over 9 bases. The germline CDR1 and CDR2 sequences are LNHDA and SQIVND (reference sequence). J was trimmed by 1 base and V by 3 bases; bases with no gene match: 2. The CDR3 contains 15 residues. The CDR3 loop reads CASSISSGGTDTQYF. The CDR3 nucleotides read TGTGCCAGTAGTATCTCTAGCGGGGGCACAGATACGCAGTATTTT.

The genes are TRBV30 and TRBJ1-3; D uncertain. Germline-derived CDR1 and CDR2 are GTSNPN and SVGIG (reference sequence). This CDR3 contains 13 residues. V lost 3 bases and J lost 0, with 6 bases in between. The CDR3 DNA reads as TGTGCCTGGAGGGGCGCCTCTGGAAACACCATATATTTT. It encodes CAWRGASGNTIYF. The full variable domain, its missing parts supplied by reference TRBV30 and TRBJ1-3, is SQTIHQWPATLVQPVGSPLSLECTVEGTSNPNLYWYRQAAGRGLQLLFYSVGIGQISSEVPQNLSASRPQDRQFILSSKKLLLSDSGFYLCAWRGASGNTIYFGEGSWLTVV.

This clone was found a few times. The chain employs TRBV7-9 and TRBJ1-1, with D possibly being TRBD1 (5 bases). Per germline, CDR1 SEHNR and CDR2 FQNEAQ (reference sequence). Trimming took 4 bases from V and 1 from J, leaving 16 bases between them. This CDR3 spans 16 amino acids. The CDR3 DNA reads as TGTGCCAGCAGCTCCAGGGTACGAGAAGGGAACACTGAAGCTTTCTTT. It specifies CASSSRVREGNTEAFF.

The V gene is TRBV7-9, the J gene TRBJ2-1; 7 nucleotides agree with TRBD1. The V gene end was trimmed by 0 bases and the J gene end by 3 bases; junction bases not matched to a gene: 5. Germline V gene data show CDR1 as SEHNR and CDR2 as FQNEAQ (reference sequence). This CDR3 spans 16 amino acids. This CDR3 is CASSLARTGLYNEQFF. Written as DNA, the CDR3 is TGTGCCAGCAGCTTAGCGAGGACAGGCCTCTACAATGAGCAGTTCTTC.

The J gene is TRBJ2-7, the V gene TRBV25-1; D is perhaps TRBD2 (6 bases). Trimming stripped 4 bases from V and 3 bases from J, with 13 bases between. The V gene's germline CDR1 is MGHDK and CDR2 SYGVNS. The CDR3 is made up of 14 amino acids. CDR3 protein: CASSGGVGGYEQYF. The CDR3 DNA follows: TGTGCCAGCAGTGGGGGGGTTGGCGGCTACGAGCAGTACTTC.

The CDR3 nucleotides read TGTGCCAGCAGTTCCTCCACTAGCGGCTCGGACAATGAGCAGTTCTTC. This encodes CASSSSTSGSDNEQFF. The rearrangement uses TRBV28 and TRBJ2-1; 8 nucleotides line up with TRBD2. From germline, CDR1 is MDHEN and CDR2 SYDVKM. There are 16 residues in the CDR3. V lost 4 bases and J lost 5; bases outside the gene matches: 10.

The chain couples TRBV4-2 to TRBJ2-1; weak D call: TRBD1 (6 bases). CDR3 length: 19 amino acids. The germline V gene encodes CDR1 LGHNA and CDR2 YNFKEQ. Trimming took off 4 bases at V and 7 bases at J, with 29 bases between the two ends. The CDR3 DNA reads TGTGCCAGCAGCCCTCACCCAAGTATAAAGGCAGGGGCCATGAATGAGCAGTTCTTC. Translated, it gives CASSPHPSIKAGAMNEQFF.

The rearrangement links TRBV27 to TRBJ1-2, with D perhaps matching TRBD1 (5 bases). Trimming took 4 bases from V and 6 from J, leaving 12 bases between them. The germline CDR1 and CDR2 sequences are MNHEY and SMNVEV (reference sequence). CDR3 length: 13 amino acids. The CDR3 is CASSSPGFDGYTF. CDR3 nucleotide sequence: TGTGCCAGCAGTTCCCCAGGGTTTGATGGCTACACCTTC.

V is TRBV5-1 and J is TRBJ1-1; D may be TRBD1 (6 bases). The germline CDR1 and CDR2 sequences are SGHRS and YFSETQ. CDR3 length: 15 amino acids. V was trimmed by 1 base and J by 5 bases, leaving 15 bases between them. The chain's CDR3 is CASSLSWVQGTEAFF. The CDR3 DNA reads TGCGCCAGCAGCTTGAGTTGGGTTCAGGGGACTGAAGCTTTCTTT.

Only a few counts were recorded for this clone. J is TRBJ2-3 and V is TRBV10-1; D is perhaps TRBD1 (6 bases). Germline V gene lookup returns CDR1 WNHNN and CDR2 SYGVQD (reference sequence). The CDR3 covers 14 residues. V was trimmed by 5 bases and J by 2 bases, leaving 11 bases between them. CDR3 amino acids: CASSLDSHTDTQYF. Written as DNA, the CDR3 is TGCGCCAGCAGTCTGGACAGTCACACAGATACGCAGTATTTT.

The gene calls are TRBV7-2 and TRBJ2-5; 8 bases align to TRBD2. J lost 1 base, V lost 5 bases, and 12 bases had no gene match. In germline, CDR1 is SGHTA, CDR2 FQGNSA. The CDR3 consists of 17 residues. This CDR3 is CASSLGRPGGPQETQYF. The CDR3 DNA is TGTGCCAGCAGCCTAGGAAGACCGGGGGGGCCCCAAGAGACCCAGTACTTC.

J is TRBJ1-6 and V is TRBV4-1, with D uncertain. CDR3 length: 13 residues. Germline lookup yields CDR1 MGHRA and CDR2 YSYEKL. V lost 5 bases, J lost 8 bases, and 10 bases lay in between. As DNA, the CDR3 is TGCGCCAGCAGCGGAAGGGAGGATTCACCCCTCCACTTT. As protein: CASSGREDSPLHF.

A note on this clone: At the DNA level, this CDR3 is encoded by other sequences in the same sample as well. The chain couples TRBV6-4 to TRBJ1-2; 8 bases are shared with TRBD1. Germline-derived CDR1 and CDR2 are MRHNA and SNTAGT. The CDR3 sequence is 14 residues long. Trimming took 5 bases from V and 2 from J; bases not matched to a gene: 4. CDR3 DNA: TGTGCCAGCAGTCCAACAGGGGGAAACTATGGCTACACCTTC. Residues: CASSPTGGNYGYTF.

This chain joins TRBV20-1 and TRBJ1-2; TRBD1 matches at 8 bases. Germline V CDR1 and CDR2: DFQATT, SNEGSKA (reference sequence). This CDR3 spans 14 amino acids. With 3 bases clipped from V and 8 bases from J, the junction kept 11 bases outside the gene matches. This CDR3 is CSASRAGGGGGYTF. CDR3 nucleotide sequence: TGCAGTGCTAGTAGGGCAGGGGGCGGAGGAGGCTACACCTTC.

The chain uses TRBV27 and TRBJ2-7; 10 bases align to TRBD2. The CDR3 loop spans 15 amino acids. The V gene's germline CDR1 is MNHEY and CDR2 SMNVEV (reference sequence). V was clipped by 4 bases and J by 6 bases; unmatched bases: 9. The CDR3 DNA follows: TGTGCCAGCAGTTCTCTAGCGGGGGCCCCCGGCGAGCAGTACTTC. Translation: CASSSLAGAPGEQYF.

The chain carries TRBV28 and TRBJ1-5; D not certain. CDR1 is MDHEN and CDR2 is SYDVKM in the germline V gene. The CDR3 extends over 13 amino acids. V was clipped by 7 bases and J by 5 bases, with 12 bases between them. In DNA form, the CDR3 reads TGTGCCAGCAACGAGGGCTACCATCAGCCCCAGCATTTT. It yields the protein CASNEGYHQPQHF. The full variable domain, its missing parts supplied by reference TRBV28 and TRBJ1-5, is DVKVTQSSRYLVKRTGEKVFLECVQDMDHENMFWYRQDPGLGLRLIYFSYDVKMKEKGDIPEGYSVSREKKERFSLILESASTNQTSMYLCASNEGYHQPQHFGDGTRLSIL.

The CDR3 loop reads CATSDTDSYEQYF. As DNA, the CDR3 is TGTGCCACCAGTGACACCGACAGTTACGAGCAGTACTTC. This chain links TRBV24-1 with TRBJ2-7; D is possibly TRBD1 (5 bases). Germline CDR1 and CDR2: KGHDR and SFDVKD. The CDR3 extends over 13 amino acids. Trimming took off 4 bases at V and 4 bases at J, with 10 bases between the two ends.

This clone was found once. This rearrangement joins TRBV12-1 to TRBJ2-3; the DNA was not used to check the table's D call, TRBD1. TRBV12-1 counts as a pseudogene. This CDR3 has 18 residues. CDR3 amino acids: CASSFVVLGGQGSDTQYF. CDR3 nucleotides: TGTGCCAGCAGCTTTGTGGTCTTGGGGGGACAGGGGTCAGATACGCAGTATTTT.

V and J are TRBV14 and TRBJ2-1, with D possibly matching TRBD2 (6 bases). Germline CDR1 and CDR2: SGHDN and FVKESK. The length of the CDR3 is 16 residues. V lost 1 base and J lost 6, with 16 bases in between. CDR3: CASSQGRGVGGNEQFF. The CDR3 DNA follows: TGTGCCAGCAGCCAAGGGAGAGGGGTCGGGGGCAATGAGCAGTTCTTC.

The genes are TRBV2 and TRBJ1-2, with D unclear. V was shortened by 7 bases and J by 2 bases, with 8 bases between the two germline ends. The CDR3 is 12 residues long. Germline V gene data show CDR1 as SNHLY and CDR2 as FYNNEI. The CDR3, as DNA: TGTGCCAGCACCGCCAGAAACTATGGCTACACCTTC. The encoded protein is CASTARNYGYTF.